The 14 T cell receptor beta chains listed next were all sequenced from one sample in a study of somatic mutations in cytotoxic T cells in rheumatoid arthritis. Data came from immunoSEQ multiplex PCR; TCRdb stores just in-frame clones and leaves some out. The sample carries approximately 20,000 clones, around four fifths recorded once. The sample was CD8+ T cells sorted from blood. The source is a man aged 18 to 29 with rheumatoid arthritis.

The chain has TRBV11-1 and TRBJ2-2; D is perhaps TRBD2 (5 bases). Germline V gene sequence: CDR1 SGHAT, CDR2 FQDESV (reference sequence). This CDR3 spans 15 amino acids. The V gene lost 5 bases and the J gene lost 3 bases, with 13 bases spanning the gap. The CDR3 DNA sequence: TGTGCCAGCAGCCCGTGGGAGATGGACACCGGGGAGCTGTTTTTT. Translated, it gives CASSPWEMDTGELFF.

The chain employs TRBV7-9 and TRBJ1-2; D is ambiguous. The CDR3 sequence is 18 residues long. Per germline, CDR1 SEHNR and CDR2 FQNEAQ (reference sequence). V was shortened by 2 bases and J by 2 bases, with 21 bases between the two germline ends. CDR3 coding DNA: TGTGCCAGCAGCTTAAACACCCACCACGCACTTTCAAACTATGGCTACACCTTC. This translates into CASSLNTHHALSNYGYTF.

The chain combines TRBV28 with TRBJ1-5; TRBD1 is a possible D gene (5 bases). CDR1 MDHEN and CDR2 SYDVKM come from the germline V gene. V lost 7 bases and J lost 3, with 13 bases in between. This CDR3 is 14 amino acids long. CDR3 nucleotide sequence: TGTGCCAGCACCCAGGGCTACTACAATCAGCCCCAGCATTTT. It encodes CASTQGYYNQPQHF.

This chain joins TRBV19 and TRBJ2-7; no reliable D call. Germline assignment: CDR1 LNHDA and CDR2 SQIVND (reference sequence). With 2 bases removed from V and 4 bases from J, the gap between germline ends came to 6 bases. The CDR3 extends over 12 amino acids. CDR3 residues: CASSITPYEQYF. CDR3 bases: TGTGCCAGTAGTATAACGCCGTACGAGCAGTACTTC.

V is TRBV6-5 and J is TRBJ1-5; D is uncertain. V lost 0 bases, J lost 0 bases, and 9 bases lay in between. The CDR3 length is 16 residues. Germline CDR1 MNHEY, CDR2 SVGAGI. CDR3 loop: CASSYSVGDSNQPQHF. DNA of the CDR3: TGTGCCAGCAGTTACTCTGTCGGGGATAGCAATCAGCCCCAGCATTTT.

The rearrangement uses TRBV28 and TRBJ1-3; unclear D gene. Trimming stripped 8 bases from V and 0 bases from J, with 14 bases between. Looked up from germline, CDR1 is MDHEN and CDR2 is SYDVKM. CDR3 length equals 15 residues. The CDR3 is CASQATGPSGNTIYF. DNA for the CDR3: TGTGCCAGCCAAGCCACTGGCCCCTCTGGAAACACCATATATTTT.

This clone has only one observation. The CDR3 sequence is CASSVELLTDTQYF. CDR3 nucleotides: TGTGCCAGCAGCGTAGAACTACTCACAGATACGCAGTATTTT. The chain links TRBV9 to TRBJ2-3; D gene ambiguous. This CDR3 has 14 amino acids. Germline assignment: CDR1 SGDLS and CDR2 YYNGEE. V was trimmed by 0 bases and J by 2 bases, leaving 7 bases between them.

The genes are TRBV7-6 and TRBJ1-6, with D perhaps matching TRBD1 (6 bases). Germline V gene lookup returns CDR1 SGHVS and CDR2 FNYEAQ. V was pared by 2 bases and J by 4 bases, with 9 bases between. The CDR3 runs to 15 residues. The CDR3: CASSLTGQYNSPLHF. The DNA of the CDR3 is TGTGCCAGCAGCTTAACAGGGCAATATAATTCACCCCTCCACTTT. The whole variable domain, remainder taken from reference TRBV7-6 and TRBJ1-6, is GAGVSQSPRYKVTKRGQDVALRCDPISGHVSLYWYRQALGQGPEFLTYFNYEAQQDKSGLPNDRFSAERPEGSISTLTIQRTEQRDSAMYRCASSLTGQYNSPLHFGNGTRLTVT.

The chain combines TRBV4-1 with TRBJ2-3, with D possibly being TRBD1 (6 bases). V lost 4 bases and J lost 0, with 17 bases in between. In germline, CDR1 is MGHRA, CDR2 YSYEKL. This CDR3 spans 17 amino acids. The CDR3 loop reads CASSRGLQGTSTDTQYF. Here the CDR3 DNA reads TGCGCCAGCAGCCGTGGGCTACAGGGAACTAGCACAGATACGCAGTATTTT.

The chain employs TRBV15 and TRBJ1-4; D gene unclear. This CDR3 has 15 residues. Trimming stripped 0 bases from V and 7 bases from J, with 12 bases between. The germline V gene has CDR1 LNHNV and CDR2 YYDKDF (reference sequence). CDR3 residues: CATSREGGGVEKLFF. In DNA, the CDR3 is TGTGCCACCAGCAGAGAGGGAGGTGGAGTTGAAAAACTGTTTTTT.

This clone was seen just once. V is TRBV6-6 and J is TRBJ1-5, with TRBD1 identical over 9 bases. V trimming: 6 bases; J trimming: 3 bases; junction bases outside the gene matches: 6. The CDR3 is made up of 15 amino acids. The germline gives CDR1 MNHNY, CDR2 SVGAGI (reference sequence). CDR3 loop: CASSPGQGYNQPQHF. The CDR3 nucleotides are TGTGCCAGCAGCCCGGGACAGGGTTACAATCAGCCCCAGCATTTT.

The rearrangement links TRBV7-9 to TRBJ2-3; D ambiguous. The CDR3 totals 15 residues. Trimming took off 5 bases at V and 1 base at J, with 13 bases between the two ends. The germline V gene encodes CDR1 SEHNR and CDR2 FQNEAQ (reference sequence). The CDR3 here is CASSHTTQRTDTQYF. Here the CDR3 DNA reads TGTGCCAGCAGCCATACCACCCAACGCACAGATACGCAGTATTTT.

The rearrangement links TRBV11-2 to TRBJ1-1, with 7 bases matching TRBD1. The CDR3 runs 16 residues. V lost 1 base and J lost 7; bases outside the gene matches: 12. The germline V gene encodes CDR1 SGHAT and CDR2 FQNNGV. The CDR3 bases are TGTGCCAGCAGCTTAGGACACACTCTCAGGGGGGATGAAGCTTTCTTT. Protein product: CASSLGHTLRGDEAFF. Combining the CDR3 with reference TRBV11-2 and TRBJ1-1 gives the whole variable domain EAGVAQSPRYKIIEKRQSVAFWCNPISGHATLYWYQQILGQGPKLLIQFQNNGVVDDSQLPKDRFSAERLKGVDSTLKIQPAKLEDSAVYLCASSLGHTLRGDEAFFGQGTRLTVV.

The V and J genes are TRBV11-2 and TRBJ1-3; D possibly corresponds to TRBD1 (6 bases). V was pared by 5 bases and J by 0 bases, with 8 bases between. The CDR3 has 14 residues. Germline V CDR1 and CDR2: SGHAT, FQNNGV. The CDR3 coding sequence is TGTGCCAGCAGCGGACAGCTCTCTGGAAACACCATATATTTT. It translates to CASSGQLSGNTIYF.